This T cell receptor (beta chain) was obtained from a study of T cell responses to AZD1222 COVID-19 vaccine. Profiled with immunoSEQ multiplex PCR; TCRdb holds only in-frame clones, not every one. This sample has 95,000 to 150,000 clones, with approximately 90% found just once. About this clone: The antigen is unknown.

Study results and caveats: Spike regions recognized by vaccine-associated CD4 TCRs spanned the protein, led by 160-218 and 743-854.

V gave up 3 bases and J gave up 0 bases, with 12 bases separating them. This CDR3 has 17 residues. Germline V gene data show CDR1 as KGHSH and CDR2 as LQKENI. The sample here was peripheral blood, taken on day 0 of AZD1222 vaccination. This TCR was sampled from an adult in good health. The J gene is TRBJ2-6, the V gene TRBV18, with D possibly TRBD2 on 6 matching bases. CDR3 nucleotide sequence: TGTGCCAGCTCACCCGGGGAGGAGCGCTCTGGGGCCAACGTCCTGACTTTC. Translated: CASSPGEERSGANVLTF.